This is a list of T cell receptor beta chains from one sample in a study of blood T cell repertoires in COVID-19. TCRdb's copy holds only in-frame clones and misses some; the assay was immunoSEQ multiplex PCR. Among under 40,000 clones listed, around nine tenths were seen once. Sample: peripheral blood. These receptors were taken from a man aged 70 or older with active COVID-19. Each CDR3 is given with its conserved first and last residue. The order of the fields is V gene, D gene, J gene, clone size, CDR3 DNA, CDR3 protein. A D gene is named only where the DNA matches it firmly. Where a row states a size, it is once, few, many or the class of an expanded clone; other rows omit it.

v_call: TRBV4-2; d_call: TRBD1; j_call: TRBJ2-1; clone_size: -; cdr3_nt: TGTGCCAGCAGCCAATTTACAGGGGACCTTATCTACAATGAGCAGTTCTTC; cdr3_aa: CASSQFTGDLIYNEQFF
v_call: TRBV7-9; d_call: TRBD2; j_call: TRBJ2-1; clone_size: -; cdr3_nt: TGTGCCAGCAGCTTAATCGGCGGGAGGAGCGGTGAGCAGTTCTTC; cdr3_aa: CASSLIGGRSGEQFF
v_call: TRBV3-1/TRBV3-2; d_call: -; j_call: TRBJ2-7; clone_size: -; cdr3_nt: TGTGCCAGCAGCCAAGATGGCAGCTCCTACGAGCAGTACTTC; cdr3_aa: CASSQDGSSYEQYF
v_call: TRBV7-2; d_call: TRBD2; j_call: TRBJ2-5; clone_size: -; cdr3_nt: TGTGCCAGCAGCCTCGGGACTAGCAGATCACAAGAGACCCAGTACTTC; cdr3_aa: CASSLGTSRSQETQYF
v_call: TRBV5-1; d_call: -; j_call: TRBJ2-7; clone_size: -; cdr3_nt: TGCGCCAGCAGCTTGGCGTTGGCAGTCAGGGGTCCCTACGAGCAGTACTTC; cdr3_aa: CASSLALAVRGPYEQYF
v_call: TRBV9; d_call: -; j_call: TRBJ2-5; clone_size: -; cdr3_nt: TGTGCCAGCAGCGCGGACAGCTCAGCCCAAGAGACCCAGTACTTC; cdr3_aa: CASSADSSAQETQYF
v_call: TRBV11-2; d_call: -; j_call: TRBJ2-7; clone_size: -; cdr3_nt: TGTGCCAGCAGCCTCAATACTAGGACCCTTTGGGAGCAGTACTTC; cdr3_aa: CASSLNTRTLWEQYF
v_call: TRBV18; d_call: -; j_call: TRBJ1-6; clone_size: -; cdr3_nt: TGTGCCAGCTCACATGACAGGAAAAATTCACCCCTCCACTTT; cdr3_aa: CASSHDRKNSPLHF
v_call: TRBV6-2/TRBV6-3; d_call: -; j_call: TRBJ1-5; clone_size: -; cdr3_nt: TGTGCCAGCAGTTACTCCCGGAGCCGGGGACAGCCCCAGCATTTT; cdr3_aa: CASSYSRSRGQPQHF
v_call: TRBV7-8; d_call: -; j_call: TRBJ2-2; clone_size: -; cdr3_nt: TGTGCCAGCAGTTTTAGTCCCCTGAGTTACGCGAACACCGGGGAGCTGTTTTTT; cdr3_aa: CASSFSPLSYANTGELFF
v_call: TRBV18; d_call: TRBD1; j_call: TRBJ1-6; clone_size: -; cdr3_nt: TGTGCCAGCTCACGGATTAGAACAGGGGGATGGAATTCACCCCTCCACTTT; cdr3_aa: CASSRIRTGGWNSPLHF
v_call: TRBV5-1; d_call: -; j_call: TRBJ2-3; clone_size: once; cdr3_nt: TGCGCCAGCAGCCAGGCCAGCACAGATACGCAGTATTTT; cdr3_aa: CASSQASTDTQYF
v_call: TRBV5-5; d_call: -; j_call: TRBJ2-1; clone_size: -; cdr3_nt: TGTGCCAGCAGCCCCCTCGGCGGGTTCTCCTACAATGAGCAGTTCTTC; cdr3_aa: CASSPLGGFSYNEQFF
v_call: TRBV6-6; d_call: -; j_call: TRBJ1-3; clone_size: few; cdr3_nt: TGTGCCAGCAGTTACTCCTTAGGACAGGGAAACACCATATATTTT; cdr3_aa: CASSYSLGQGNTIYF
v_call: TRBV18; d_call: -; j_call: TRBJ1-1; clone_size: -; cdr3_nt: TGTGCCAGCTCAACTATGGAAGTAGCTTTCTTT; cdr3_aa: CASSTMEVAFF
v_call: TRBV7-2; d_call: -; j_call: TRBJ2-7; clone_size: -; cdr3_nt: TGTGCCAGCAGCTTAGTGCCGGCAGGCGAGCAGTACTTC; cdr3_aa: CASSLVPAGEQYF
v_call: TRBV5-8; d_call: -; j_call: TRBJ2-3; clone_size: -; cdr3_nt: TGTGCCAGCAGAACCTTGCTATATACGCAGTATTTT; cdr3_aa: CASRTLLYTQYF
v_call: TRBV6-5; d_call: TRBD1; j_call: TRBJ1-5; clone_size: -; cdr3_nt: TGTGCCAGCACCCCTAGACAGGGCTATCAGCCCCAGCATTTT; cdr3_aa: CASTPRQGYQPQHF
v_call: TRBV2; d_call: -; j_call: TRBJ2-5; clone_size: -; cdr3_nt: TGTGCCAGCAGTGAAGCGGAGGAGACCCAGTACTTC; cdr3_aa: CASSEAEETQYF
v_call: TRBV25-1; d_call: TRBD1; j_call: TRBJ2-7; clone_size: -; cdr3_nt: TGTGCCAGCAATGCAGGACAGGCCGGAAGCTACGAGCAGTACTTC; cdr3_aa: CASNAGQAGSYEQYF
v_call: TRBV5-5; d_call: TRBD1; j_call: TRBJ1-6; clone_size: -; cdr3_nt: TGTGCCAGCAGCTCCACCCCGGGACAGAACAATTCACCCCTCCACTTT; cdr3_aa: CASSSTPGQNNSPLHF
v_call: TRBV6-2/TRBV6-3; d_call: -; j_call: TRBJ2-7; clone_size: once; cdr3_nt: TGTGCCAGCAGTTATAGCCCCAGAAAACTCGTACCTATCTACGAGCAGTACTTC; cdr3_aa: CASSYSPRKLVPIYEQYF
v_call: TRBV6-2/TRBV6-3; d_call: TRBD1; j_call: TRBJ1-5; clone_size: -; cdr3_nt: TGTGCCAGCAGTTACTCGACAGGGAGATTTTCTCAGCCCCAGCATTTT; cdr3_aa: CASSYSTGRFSQPQHF
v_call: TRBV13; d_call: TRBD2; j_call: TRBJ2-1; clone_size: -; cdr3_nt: TGTGCCAGCCTAGGTGCGGGAGCGGGACCCAGTGAGCAGTTCTTC; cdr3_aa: CASLGAGAGPSEQFF
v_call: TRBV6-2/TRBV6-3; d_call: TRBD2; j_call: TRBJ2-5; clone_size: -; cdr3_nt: TGTGCCAGCAGTTATACAAGCGGGATAATCGTAACTCAAGAGACCCAGTACTTC; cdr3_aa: CASSYTSGIIVTQETQYF
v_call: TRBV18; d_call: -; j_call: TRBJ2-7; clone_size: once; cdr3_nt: TGTGCCAGCTCACGGGGGGACAGTCCCTCCTACGAGCAGTACTTC; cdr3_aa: CASSRGDSPSYEQYF
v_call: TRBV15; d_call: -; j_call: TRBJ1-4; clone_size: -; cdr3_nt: TGTGCCACCAGCAGAGAAAACAGGGTTTTTAATGAAAAACTGTTTTTT; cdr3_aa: CATSRENRVFNEKLFF
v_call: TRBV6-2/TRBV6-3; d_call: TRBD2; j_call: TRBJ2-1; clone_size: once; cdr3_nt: TGTGCCAGCAGCCGGACTAGGACACTATACAATGAGCAGTTCTTC; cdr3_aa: CASSRTRTLYNEQFF
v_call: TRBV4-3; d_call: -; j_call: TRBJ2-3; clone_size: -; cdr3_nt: TGCGCCAGCAGCCAGCCCCCAGGCAGGACTAGCACAGATACGCAGTATTTT; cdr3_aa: CASSQPPGRTSTDTQYF
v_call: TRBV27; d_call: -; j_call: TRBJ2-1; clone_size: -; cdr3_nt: TGTGCCAGCAGCTCCGGACAATCGGGCCTTGATGAGCAGTTCTTC; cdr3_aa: CASSSGQSGLDEQFF
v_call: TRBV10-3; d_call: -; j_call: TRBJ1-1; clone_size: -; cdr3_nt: TGTGCCATCAGTGGGCGGCAGGGAAACACTGAAGCTTTCTTT; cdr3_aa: CAISGRQGNTEAFF
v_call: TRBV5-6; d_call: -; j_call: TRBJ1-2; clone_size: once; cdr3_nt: TGTGCCAGCAGCTTGGGGACAGTAGCTAACTATGGCTACACCTTC; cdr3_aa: CASSLGTVANYGYTF
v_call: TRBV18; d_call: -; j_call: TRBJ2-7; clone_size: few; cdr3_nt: TGTGCCAGCTCACCAAATTACAGCTCCTACGAGCAGTACTTC; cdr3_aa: CASSPNYSSYEQYF
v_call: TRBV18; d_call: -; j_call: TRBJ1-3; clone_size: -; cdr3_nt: TGTGCCAGCTCGCCGTACCTGGGAGATGCTGGAAACACCATATATTTT; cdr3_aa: CASSPYLGDAGNTIYF
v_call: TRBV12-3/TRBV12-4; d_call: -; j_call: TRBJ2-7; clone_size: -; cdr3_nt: TGTGCCAGCAGCTTACAGGGTGGCGAGCAGTACTTC; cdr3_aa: CASSLQGGEQYF
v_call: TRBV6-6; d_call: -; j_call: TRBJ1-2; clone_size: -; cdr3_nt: TGTGCCAGCAGTCGCTTGTACTATGGCTACACCTTC; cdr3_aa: CASSRLYYGYTF
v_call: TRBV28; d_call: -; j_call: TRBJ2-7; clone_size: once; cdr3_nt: TGTGCCAGCAGTTTGACTCGCTACGAGCAGTACTTC; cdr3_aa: CASSLTRYEQYF
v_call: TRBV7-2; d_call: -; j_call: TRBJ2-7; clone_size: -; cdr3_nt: TGTGCCAGCAGCTTTAGCAGGGGTCCCTACGAGCAGTACTTC; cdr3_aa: CASSFSRGPYEQYF
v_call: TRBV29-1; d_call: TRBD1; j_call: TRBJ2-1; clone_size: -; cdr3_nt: TGCAGCGTTGTCGCCGGGACAGGGTTATATGAGCAGTTCTTC; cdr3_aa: CSVVAGTGLYEQFF
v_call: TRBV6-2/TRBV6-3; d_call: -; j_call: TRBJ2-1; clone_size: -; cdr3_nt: TGTGCCAGCAGTTCATCGCGGGGACCTTGGAACAATGAGCAGTTCTTC; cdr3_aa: CASSSSRGPWNNEQFF
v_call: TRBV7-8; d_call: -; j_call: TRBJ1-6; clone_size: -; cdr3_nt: TGTGCCAGCAGCACCAGGCGGGACGGCTCTTCACCCCTCCACTTT; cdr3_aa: CASSTRRDGSSPLHF
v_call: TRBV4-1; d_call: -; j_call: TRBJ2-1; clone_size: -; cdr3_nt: TGCGCCAGCAGCCCGACGGCCAGGGTGGATTACGAGCAGTTCTTC; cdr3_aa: CASSPTARVDYEQFF
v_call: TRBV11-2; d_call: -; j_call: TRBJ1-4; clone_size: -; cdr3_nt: TGTGCCAGCAGCTCCAGGGTTATGGCAACTAATGAAAAACTGTTTTTT; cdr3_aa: CASSSRVMATNEKLFF
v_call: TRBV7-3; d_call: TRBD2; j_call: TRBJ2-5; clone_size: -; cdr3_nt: TGTGCCAGCAGCCGGACTAGCGGGGGCGCGGAGACCCAGTACTTC; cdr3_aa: CASSRTSGGAETQYF
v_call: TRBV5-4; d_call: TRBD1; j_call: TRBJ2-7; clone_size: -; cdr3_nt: TGTGCCAGCAGGCGACAGGGGGCTTCCTACGAGCAGTACTTC; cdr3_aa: CASRRQGASYEQYF
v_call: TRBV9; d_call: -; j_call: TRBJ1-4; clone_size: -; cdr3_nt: TGTGCCAGCAGCGTAGCGGGGAATGAAAAACTGTTTTTT; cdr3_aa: CASSVAGNEKLFF
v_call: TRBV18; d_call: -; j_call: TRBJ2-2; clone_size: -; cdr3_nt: TGTGCCAGCTCACCAGGCAGGGCGAACACCGGGGAGCTGTTTTTT; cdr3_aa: CASSPGRANTGELFF
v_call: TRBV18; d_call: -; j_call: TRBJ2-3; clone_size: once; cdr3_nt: TGTGCCAGCTCACTGGGGGGTAGCACAGATACGCAGTATTTT; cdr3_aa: CASSLGGSTDTQYF
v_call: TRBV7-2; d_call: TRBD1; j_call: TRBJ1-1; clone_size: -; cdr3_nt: TGTGCCAGCAGCTTAGGATCCGGGACAGGGGTCACTGAAGCTTTCTTT; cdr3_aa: CASSLGSGTGVTEAFF
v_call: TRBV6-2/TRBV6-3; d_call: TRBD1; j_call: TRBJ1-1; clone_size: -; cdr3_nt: TGTGCCAGCAGTATTACAGGGGTCACTGAAGCTTTCTTT; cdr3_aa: CASSITGVTEAFF
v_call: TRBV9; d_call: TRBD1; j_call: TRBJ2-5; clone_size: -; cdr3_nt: TGTGCCAGCAGCGCCCCCTCTACAGGGGGCGTGAAGGAGACCCAGTACTTC; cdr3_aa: CASSAPSTGGVKETQYF
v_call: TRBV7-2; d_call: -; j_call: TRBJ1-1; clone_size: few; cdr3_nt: TGTGCCAGCAGCTTATTCCCTCCTTCAGGGGTGAACACTGAAGCTTTCTTT; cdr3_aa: CASSLFPPSGVNTEAFF
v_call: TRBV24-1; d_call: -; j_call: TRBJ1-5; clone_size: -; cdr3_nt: TGTGCCACCAGTGCGCCGGGGTCGGCAAATCAGCCCCAGCATTTT; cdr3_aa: CATSAPGSANQPQHF
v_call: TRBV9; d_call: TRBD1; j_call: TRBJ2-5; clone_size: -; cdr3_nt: TGTGCCAGCAGCTCTCCCCCAGGGGGCCACAGAGAGACCCAGTACTTC; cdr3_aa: CASSSPPGGHRETQYF
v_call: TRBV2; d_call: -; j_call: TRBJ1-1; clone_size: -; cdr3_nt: TGTGCCAGCAGGCCGGTGGGGCTTGGCACTGAAGCTTTCTTT; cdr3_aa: CASRPVGLGTEAFF
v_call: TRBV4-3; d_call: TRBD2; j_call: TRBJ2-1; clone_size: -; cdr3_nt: TGCGCCAGCAGCGGGGTATCGGGGGGAGTGGGGTACAATGAGCAGTTCTTC; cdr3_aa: CASSGVSGGVGYNEQFF
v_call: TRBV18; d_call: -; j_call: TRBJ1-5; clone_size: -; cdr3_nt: TGTGCCAGCTCACGGGGATTCGCGGGTCAGCCCCAGCATTTT; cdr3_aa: CASSRGFAGQPQHF
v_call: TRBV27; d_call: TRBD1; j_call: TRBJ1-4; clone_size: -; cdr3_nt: TGTGCCAGCAGTTCACAGGGGTTGACTAATGAAAAACTGTTTTTT; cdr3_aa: CASSSQGLTNEKLFF
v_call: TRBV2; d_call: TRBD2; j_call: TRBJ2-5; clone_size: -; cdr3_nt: TGTGCCAGCAGCAAACTGGGGGGCGGGAGGGCTTTTGGGGAGACCCAGTACTTC; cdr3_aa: CASSKLGGGRAFGETQYF